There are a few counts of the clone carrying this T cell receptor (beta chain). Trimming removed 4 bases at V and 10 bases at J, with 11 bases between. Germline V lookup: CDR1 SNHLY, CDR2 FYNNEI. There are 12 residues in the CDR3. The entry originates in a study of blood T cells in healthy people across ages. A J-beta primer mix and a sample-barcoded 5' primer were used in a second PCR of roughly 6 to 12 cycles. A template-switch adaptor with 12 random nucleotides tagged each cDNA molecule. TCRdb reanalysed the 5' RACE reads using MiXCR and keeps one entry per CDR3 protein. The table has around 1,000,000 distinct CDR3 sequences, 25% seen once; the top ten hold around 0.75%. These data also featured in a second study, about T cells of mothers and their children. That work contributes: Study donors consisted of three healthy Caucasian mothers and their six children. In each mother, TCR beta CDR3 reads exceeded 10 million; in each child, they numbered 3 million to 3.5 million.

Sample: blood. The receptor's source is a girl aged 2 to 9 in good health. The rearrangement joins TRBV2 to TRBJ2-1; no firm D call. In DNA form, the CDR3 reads TGTGCCAGCAGTGCAACAAATGGCGAGCAGTTCTTC. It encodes CASSATNGEQFF. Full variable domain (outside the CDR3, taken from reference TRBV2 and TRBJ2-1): EPEVTQTPSHQVTQMGQEVILRCVPISNHLYFYWYRQILGQKVEFLVSFYNNEISEKSEIFDDQFSVERPDGSNFTLKIRSTKLEDSAMYFCASSATNGEQFFGPGTRLTVL.